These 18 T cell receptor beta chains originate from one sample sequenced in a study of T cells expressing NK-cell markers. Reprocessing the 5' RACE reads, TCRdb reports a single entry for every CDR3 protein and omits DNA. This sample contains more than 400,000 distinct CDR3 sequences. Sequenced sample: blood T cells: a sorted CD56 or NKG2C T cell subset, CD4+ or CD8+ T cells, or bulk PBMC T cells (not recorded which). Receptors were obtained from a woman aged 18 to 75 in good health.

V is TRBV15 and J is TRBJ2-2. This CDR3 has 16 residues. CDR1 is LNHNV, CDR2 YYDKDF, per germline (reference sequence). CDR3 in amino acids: CATSRDRLGNTGELFF.

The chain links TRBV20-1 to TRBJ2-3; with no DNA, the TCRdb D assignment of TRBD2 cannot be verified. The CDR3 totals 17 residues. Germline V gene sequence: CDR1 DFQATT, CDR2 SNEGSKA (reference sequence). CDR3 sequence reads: CSARTPPAGGRTDTQYF.

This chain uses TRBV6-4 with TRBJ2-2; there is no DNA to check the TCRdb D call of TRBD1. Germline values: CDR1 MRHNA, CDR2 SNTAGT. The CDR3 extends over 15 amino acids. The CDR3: CASSASTGNTGELFF.

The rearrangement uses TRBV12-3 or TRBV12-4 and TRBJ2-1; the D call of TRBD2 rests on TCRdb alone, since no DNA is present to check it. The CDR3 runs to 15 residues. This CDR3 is CASRPTISPVNEQFF.

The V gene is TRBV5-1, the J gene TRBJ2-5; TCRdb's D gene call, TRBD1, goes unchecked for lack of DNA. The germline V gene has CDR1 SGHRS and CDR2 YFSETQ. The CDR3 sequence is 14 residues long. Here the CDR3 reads CASSLGDGQETQYF. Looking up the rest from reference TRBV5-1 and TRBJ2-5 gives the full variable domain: KAGVTQTPRYLIKTRGQQVTLSCSPISGHRSVSWYQQTPGQGLQFLFEYFSETQRNKGNFPGRFSGRQFSNSRSEMNVSTLELGDSALYLCASSLGDGQETQYFGPGTRLLVL.

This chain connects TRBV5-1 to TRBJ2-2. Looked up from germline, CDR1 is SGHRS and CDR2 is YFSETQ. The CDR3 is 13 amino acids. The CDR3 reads CASSLDHTGELFF.

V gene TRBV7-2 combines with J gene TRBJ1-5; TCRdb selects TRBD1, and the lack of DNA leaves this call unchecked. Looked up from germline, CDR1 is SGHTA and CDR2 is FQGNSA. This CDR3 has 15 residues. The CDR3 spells CASSLSQGIWQPQHF. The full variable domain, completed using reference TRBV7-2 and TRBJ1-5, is GAGVSQSPSNKVTEKGKDVELRCDPISGHTALYWYRQSLGQGLEFLIYFQGNSAPDKSGLPSDRFSAERTGGSVSTLTIQRTQQEDSAVYLCASSLSQGIWQPQHFGDGTRLSIL.

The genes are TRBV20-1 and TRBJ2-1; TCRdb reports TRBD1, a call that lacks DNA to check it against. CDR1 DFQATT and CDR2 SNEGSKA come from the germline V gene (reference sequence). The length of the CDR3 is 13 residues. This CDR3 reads CSAGGGRVSEQFF.

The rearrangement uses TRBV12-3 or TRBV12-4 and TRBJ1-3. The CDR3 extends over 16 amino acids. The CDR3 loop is CASSSGPPRGGNTIYF.

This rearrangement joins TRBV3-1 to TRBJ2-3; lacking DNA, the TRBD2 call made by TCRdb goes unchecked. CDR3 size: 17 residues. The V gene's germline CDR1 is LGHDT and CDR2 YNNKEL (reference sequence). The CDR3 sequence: CASSQDWKRGAADTQYF.

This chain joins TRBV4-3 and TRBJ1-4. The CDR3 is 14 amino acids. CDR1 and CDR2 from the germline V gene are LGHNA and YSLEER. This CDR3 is CASSQVGEEEKLFF.

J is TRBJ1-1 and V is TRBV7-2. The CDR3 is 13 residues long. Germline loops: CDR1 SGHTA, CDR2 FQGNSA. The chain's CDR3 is CASSSDVALEAFF.

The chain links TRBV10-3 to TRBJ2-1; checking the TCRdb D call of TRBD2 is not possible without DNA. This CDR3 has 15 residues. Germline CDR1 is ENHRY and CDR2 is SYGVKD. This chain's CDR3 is CAISDHREGNNEQFF.

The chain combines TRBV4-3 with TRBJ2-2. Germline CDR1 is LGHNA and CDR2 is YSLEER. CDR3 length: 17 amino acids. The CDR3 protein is CASSQDWAGLNTGELFF.

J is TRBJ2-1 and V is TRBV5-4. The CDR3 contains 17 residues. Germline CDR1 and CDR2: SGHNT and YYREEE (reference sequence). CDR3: CASSLAGGVKAYNEQFF.

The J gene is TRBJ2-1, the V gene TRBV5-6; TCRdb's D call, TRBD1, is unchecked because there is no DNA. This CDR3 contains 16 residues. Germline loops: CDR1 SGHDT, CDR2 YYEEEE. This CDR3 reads CASSLVGAFLGGEQFF.

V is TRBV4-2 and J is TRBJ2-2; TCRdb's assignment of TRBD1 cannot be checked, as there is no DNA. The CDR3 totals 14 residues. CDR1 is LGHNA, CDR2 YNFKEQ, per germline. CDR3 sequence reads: CASSQDGNVGELFF.

CDR3 loop: CSAALQDRATGELFF. The rearrangement uses TRBV20-1 and TRBJ2-2; TCRdb reports TRBD1, a call that lacks DNA to check it against. This CDR3 is built from 15 residues. CDR1 and CDR2 (germline): DFQATT, SNEGSKA (reference sequence).